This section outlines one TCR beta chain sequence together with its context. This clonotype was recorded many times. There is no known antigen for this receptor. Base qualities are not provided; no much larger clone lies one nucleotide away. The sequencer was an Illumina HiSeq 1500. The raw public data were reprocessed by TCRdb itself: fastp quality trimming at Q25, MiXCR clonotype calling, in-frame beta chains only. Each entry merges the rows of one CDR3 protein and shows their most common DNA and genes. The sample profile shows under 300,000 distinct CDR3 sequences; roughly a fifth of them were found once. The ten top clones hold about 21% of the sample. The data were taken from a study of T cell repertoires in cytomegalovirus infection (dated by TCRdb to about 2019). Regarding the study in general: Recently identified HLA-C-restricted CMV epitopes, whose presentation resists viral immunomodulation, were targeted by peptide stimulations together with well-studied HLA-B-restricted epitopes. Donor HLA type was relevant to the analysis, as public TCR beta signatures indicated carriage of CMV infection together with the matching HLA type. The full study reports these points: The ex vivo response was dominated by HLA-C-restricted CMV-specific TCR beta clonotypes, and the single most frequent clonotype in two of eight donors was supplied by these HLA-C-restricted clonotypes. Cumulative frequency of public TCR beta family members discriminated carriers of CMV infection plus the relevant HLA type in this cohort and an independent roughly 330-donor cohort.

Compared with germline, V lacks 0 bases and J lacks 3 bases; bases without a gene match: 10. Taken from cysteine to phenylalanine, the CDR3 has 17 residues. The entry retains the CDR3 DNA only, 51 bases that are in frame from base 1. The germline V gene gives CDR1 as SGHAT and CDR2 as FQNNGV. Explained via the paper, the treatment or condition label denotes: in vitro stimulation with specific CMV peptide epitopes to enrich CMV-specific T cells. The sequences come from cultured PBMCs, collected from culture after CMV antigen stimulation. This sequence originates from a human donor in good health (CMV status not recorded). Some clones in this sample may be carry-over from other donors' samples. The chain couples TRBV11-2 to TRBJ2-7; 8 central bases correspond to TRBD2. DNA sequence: TGTGCCAGCAGCTTAGAGATATTGTTAGCGGGGAACTACGAGCAGTACTTC. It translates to CASSLEILLAGNYEQYF. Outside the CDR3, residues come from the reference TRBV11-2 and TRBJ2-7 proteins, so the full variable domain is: EAGVAQSPRYKIIEKRQSVAFWCNPISGHATLYWYQQILGQGPKLLIQFQNNGVVDDSQLPKDRFSAERLKGVDSTLKIQPAKLEDSAVYLCASSLEILLAGNYEQYFGPGTRLTVT.